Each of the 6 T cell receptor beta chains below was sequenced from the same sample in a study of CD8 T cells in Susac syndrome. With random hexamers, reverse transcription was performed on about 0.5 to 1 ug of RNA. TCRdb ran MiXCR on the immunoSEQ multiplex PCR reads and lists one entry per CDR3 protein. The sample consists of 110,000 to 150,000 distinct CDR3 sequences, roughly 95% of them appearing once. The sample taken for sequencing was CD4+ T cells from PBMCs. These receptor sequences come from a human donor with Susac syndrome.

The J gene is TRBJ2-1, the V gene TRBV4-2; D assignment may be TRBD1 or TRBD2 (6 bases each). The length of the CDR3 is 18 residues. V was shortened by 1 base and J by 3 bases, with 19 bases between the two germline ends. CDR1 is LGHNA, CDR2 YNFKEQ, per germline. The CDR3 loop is CASSQGGASEGFYNEQFF. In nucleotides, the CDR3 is TGTGCCAGCAGCCAAGGGGGGGCTAGCGAAGGGTTCTACAATGAGCAGTTCTTC.

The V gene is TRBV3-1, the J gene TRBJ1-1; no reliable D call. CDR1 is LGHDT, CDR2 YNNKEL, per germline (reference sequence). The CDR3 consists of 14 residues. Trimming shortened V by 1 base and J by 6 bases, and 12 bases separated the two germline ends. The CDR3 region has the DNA TGTGCCAGCAGCCAAGTGTCGACCTCATCTGAAGCTTTCTTT. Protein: CASSQVSTSSEAFF.

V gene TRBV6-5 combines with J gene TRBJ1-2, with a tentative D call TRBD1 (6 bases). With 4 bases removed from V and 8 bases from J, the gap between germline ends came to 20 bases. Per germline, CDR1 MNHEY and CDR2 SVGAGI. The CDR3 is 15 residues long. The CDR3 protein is CASSSSQLQGYGYTF. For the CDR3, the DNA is TGTGCCAGCAGTTCTTCCCAACTTCAGGGGTACGGCTACACCTTC.

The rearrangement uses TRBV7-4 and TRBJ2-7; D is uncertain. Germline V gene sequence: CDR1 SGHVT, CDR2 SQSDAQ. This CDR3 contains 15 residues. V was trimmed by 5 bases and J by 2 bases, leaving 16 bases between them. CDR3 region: CASSPPYRPPYEQYF. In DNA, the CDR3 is TGTGCCAGCAGCCCCCCGTACCGGCCCCCCTACGAGCAGTACTTC.

The DNA for the CDR3 is TGTGCCAGCAGTACAGGGATGAGGCAGTACTTC. Encoded protein: CASSTGMRQYF. The gene calls are TRBV6-5 and TRBJ2-7; D is perhaps TRBD1 (6 bases). This CDR3 has 11 residues. V gave up 5 bases and J gave up 9 bases, with 11 bases separating them. Germline V gene data show CDR1 as MNHEY and CDR2 as SVGAGI.

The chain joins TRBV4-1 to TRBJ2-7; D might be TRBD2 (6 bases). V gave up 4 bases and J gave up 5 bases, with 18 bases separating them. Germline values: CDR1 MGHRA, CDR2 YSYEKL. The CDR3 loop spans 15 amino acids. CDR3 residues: CASSRPGSGGNEQYF. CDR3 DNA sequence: TGCGCCAGCAGCCGGCCAGGGAGTGGAGGGAACGAGCAGTACTTC.